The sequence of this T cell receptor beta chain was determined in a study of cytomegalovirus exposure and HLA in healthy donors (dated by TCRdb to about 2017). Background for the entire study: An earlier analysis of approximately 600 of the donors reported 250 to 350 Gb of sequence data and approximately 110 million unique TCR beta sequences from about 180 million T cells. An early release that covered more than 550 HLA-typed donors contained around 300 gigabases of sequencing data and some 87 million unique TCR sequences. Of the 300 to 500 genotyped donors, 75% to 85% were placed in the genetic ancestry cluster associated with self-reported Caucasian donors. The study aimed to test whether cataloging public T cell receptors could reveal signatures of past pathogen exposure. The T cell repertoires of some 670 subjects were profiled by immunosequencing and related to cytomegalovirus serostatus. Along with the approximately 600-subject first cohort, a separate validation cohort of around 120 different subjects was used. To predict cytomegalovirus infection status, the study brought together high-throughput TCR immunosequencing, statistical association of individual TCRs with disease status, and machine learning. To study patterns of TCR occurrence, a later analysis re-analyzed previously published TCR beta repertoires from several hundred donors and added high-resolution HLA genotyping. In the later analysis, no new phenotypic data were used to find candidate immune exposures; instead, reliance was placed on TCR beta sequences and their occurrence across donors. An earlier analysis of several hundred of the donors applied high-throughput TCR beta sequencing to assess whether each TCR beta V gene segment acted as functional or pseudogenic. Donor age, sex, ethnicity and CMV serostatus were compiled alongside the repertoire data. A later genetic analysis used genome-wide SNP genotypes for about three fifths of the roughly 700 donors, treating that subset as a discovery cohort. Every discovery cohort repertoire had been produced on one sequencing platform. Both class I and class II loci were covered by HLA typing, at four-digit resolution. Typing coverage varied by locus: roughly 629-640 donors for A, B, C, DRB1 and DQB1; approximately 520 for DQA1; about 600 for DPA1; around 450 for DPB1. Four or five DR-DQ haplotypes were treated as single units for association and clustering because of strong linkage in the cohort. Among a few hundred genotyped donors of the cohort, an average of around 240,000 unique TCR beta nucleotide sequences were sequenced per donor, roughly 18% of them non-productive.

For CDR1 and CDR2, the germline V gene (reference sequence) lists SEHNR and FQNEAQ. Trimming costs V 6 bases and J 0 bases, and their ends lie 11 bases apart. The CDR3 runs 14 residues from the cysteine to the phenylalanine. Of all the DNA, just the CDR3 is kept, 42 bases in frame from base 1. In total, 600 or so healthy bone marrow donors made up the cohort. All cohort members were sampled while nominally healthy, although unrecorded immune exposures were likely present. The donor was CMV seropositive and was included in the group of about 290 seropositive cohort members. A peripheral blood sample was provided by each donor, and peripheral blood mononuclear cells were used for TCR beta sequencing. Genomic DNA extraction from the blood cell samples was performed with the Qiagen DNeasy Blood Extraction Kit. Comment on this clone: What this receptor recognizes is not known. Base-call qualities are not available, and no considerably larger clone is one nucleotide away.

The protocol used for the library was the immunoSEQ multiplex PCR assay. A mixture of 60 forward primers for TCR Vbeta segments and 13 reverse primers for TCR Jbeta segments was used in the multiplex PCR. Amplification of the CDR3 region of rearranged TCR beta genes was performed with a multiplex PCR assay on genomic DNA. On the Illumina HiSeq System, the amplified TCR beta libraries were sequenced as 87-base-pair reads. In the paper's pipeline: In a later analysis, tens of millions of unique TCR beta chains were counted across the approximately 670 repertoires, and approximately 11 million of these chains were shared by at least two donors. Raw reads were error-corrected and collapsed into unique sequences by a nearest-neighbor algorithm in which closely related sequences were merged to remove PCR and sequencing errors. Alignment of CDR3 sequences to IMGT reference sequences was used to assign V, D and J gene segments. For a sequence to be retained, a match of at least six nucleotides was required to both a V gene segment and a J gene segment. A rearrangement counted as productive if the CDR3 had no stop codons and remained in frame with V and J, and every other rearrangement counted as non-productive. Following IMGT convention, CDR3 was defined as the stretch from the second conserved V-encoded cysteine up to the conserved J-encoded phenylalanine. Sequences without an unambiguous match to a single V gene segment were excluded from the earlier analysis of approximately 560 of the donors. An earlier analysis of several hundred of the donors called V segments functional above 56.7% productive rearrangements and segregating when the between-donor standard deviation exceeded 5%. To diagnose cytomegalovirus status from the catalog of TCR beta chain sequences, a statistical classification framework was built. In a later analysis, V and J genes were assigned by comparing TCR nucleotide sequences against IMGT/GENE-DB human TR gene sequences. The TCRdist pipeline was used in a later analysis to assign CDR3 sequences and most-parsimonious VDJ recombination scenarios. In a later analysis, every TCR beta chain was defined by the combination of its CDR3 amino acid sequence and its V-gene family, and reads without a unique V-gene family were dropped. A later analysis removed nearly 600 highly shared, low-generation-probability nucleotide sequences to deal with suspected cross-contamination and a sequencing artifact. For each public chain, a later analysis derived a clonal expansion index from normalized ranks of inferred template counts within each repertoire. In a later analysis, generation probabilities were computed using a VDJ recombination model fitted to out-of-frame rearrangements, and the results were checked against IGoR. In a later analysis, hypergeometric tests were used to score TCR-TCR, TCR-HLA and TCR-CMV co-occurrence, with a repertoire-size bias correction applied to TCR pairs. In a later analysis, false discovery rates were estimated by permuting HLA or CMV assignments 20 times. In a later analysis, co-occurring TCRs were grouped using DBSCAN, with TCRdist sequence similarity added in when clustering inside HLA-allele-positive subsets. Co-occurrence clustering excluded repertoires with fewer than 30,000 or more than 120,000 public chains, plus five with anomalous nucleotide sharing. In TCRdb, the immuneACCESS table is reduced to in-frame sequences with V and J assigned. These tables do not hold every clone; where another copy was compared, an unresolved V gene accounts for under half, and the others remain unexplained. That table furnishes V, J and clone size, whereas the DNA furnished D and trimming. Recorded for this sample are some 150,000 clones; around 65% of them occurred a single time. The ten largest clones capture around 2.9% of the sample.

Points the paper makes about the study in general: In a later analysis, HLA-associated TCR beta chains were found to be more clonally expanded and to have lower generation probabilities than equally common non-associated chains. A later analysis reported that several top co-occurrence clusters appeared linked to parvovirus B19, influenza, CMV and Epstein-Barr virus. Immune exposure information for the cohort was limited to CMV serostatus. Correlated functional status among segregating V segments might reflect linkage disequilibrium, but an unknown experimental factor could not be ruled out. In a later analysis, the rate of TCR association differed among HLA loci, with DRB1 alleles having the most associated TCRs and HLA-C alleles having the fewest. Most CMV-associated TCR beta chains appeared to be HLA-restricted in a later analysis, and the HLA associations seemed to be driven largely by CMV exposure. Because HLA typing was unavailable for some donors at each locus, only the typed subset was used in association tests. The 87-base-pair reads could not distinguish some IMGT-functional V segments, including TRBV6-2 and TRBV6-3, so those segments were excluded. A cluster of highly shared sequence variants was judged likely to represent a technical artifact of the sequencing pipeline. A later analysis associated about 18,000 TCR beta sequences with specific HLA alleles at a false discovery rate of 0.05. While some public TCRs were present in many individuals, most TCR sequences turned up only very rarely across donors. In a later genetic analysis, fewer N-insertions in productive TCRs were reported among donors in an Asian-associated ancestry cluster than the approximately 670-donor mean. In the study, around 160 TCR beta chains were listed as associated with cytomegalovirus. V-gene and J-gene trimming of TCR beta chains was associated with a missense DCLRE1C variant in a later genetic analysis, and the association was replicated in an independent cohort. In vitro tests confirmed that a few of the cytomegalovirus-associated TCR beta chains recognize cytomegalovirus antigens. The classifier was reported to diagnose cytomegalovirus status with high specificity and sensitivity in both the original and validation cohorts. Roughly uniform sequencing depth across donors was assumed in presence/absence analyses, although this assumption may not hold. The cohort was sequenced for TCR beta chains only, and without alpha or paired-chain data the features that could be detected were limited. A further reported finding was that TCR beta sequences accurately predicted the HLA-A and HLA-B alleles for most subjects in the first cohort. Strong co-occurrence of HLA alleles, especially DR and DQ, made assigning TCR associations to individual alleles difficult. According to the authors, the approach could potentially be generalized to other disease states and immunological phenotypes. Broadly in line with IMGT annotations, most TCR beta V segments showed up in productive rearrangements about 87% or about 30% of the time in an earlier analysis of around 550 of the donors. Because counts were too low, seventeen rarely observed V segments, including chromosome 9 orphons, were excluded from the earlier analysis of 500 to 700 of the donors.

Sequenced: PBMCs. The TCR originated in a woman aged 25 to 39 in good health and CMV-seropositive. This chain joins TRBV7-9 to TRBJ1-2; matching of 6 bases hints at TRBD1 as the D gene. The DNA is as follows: TGTGCCAGCAGTAGGACAGTTGCTAACTATGGCTACACCTTC. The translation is CASSRTVANYGYTF. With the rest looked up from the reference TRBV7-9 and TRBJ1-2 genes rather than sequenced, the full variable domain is DTGVSQNPRHKITKRGQNVTFRCDPISEHNRLYWYRQTLGQGPEFLTYFQNEAQLEKSRLLSDRFSAERPKGSFSTLEIQRTEQGDSAMYLCASSRTVANYGYTFGSGTRLTVV.